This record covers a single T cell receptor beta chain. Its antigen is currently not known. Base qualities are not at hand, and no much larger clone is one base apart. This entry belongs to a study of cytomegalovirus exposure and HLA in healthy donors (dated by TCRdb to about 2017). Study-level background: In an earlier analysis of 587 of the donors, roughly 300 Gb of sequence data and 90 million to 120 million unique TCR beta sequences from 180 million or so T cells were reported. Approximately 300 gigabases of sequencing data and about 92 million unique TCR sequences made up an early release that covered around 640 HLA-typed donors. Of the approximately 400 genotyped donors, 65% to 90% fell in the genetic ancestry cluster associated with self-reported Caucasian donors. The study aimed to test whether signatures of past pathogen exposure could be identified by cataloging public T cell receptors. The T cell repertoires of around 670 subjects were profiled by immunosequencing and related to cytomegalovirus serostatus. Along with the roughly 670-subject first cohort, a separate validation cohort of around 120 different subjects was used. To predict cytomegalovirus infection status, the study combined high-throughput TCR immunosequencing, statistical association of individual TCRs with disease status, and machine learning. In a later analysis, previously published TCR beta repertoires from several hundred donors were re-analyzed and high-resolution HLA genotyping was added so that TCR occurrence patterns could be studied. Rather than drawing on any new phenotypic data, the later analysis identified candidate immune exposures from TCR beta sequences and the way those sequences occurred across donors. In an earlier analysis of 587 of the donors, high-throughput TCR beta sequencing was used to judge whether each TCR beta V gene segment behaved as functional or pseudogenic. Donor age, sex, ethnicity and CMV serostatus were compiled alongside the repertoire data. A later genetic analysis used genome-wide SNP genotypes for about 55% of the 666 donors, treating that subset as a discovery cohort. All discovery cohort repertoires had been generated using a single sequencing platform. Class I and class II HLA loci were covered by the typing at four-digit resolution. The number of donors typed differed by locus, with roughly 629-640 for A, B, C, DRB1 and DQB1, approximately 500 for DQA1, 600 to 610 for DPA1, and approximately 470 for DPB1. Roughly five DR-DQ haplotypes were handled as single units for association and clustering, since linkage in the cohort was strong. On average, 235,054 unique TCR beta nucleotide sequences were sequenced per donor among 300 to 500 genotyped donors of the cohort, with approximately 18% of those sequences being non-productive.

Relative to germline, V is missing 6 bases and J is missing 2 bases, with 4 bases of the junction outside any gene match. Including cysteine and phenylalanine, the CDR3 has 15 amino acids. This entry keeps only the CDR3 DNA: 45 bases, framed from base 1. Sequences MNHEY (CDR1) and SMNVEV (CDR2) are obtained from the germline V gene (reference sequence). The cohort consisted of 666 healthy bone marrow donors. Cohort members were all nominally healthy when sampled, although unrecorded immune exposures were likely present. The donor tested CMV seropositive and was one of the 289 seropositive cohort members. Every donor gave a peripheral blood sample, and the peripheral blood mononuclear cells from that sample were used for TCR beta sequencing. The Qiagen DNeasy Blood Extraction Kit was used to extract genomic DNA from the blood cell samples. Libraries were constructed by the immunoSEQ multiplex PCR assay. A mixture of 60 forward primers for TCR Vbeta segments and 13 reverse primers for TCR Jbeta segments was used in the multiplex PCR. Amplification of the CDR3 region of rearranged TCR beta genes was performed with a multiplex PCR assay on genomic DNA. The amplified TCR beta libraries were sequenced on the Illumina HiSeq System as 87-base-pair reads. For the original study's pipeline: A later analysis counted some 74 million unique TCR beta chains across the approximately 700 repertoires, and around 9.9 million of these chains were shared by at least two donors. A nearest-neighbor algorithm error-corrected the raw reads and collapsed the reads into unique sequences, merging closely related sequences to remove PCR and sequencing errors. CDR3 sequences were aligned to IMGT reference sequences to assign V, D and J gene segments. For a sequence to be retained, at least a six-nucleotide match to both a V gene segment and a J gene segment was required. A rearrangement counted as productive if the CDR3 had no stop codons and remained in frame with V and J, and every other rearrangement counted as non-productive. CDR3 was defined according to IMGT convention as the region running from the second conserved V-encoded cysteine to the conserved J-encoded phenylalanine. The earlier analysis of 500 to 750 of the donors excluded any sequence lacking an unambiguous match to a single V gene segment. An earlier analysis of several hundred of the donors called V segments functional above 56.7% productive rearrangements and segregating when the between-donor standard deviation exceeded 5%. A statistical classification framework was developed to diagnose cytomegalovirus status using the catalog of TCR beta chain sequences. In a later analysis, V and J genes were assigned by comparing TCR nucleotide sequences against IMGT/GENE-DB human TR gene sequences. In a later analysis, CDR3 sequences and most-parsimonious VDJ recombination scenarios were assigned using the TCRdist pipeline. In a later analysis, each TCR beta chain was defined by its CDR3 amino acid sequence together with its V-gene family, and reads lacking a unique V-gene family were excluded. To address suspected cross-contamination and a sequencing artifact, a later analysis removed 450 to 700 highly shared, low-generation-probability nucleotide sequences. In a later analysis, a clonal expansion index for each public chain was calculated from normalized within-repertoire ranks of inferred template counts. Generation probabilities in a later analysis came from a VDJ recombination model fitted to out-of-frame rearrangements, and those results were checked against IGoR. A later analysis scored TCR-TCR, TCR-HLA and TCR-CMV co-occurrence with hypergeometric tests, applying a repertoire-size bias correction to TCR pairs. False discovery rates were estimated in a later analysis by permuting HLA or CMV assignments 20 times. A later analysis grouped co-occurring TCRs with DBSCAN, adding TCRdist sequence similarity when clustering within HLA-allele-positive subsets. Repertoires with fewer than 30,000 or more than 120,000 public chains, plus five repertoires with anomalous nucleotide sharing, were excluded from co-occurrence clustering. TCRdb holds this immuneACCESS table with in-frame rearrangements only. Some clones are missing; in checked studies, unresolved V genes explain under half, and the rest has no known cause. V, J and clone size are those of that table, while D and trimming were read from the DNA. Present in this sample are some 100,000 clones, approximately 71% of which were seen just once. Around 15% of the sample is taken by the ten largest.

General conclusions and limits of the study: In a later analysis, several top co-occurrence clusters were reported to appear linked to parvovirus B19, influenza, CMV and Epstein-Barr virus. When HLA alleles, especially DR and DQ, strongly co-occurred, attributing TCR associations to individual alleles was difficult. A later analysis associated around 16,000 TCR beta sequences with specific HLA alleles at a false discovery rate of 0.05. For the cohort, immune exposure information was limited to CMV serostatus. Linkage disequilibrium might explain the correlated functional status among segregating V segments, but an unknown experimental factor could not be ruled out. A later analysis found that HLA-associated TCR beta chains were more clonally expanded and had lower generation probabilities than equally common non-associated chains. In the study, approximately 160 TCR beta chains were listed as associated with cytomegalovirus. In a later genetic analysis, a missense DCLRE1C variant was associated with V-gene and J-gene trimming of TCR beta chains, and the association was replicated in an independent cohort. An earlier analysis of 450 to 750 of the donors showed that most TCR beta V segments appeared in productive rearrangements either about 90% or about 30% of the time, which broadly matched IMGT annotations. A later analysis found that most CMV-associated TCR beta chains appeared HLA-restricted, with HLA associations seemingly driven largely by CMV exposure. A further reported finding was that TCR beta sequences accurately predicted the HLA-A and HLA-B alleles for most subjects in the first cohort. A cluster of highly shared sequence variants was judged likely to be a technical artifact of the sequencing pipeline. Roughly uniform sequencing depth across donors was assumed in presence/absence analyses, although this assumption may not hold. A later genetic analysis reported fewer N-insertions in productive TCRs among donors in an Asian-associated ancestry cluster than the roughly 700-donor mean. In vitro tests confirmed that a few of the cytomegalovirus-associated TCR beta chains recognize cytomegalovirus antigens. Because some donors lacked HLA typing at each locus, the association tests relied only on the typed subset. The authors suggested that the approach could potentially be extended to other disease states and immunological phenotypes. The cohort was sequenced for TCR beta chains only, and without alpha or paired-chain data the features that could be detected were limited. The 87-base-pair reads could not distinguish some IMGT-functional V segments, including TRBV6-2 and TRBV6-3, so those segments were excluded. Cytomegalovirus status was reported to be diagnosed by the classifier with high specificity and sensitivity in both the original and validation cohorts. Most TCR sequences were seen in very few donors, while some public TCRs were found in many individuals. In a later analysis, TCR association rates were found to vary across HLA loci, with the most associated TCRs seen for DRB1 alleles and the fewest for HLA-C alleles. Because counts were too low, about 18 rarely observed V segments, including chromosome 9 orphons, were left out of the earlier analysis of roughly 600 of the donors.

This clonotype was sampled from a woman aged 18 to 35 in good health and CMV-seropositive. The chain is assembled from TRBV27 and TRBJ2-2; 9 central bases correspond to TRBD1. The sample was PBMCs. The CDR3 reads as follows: CASRPTGGNTGELFF. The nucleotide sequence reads TGTGCCAGCAGGCCGACAGGGGGAAACACCGGGGAGCTGTTTTTT.